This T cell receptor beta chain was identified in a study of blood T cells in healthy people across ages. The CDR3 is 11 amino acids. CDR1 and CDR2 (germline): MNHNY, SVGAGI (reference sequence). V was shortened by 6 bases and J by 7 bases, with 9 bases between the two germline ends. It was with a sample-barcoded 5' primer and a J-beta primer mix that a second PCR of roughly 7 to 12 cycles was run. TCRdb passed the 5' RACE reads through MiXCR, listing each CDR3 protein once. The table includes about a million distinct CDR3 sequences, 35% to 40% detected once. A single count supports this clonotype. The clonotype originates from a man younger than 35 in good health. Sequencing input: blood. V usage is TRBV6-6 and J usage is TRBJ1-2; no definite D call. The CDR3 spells CASSGDIGYTF. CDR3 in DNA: TGTGCCAGCAGCGGGGATATTGGCTACACCTTC.